The source of this T cell receptor beta chain is a study of T cells in narcolepsy. Using immunoSEQ multiplex PCR, the repertoire was profiled, and TCRdb retains in-frame clones only, with some absent. The sample records under 30,000 clones, approximately 80% being singletons. This TCR was sampled from a human donor with narcolepsy. Sequencing was carried out using CD45RA- memory CD4+ T cells from PBMCs.

This CDR3 reads CASSIRRQGGNTIYF. The CDR3 nucleotides read TGTGCCAGTAGTATCCGAAGACAGGGCGGAAACACCATATATTTT. V gene TRBV19 combines with J gene TRBJ1-3, with 7 positions matching TRBD1. Trimming at V came to 3 bases and at J to 4 bases, leaving 6 bases not matched to a gene. Germline-derived CDR1 and CDR2 are LNHDA and SQIVND (reference sequence). The CDR3 loop spans 15 amino acids.